These 2 T cell receptor beta chains were all obtained from the same sample, sequenced in a study of T cell changes during pregnancy in multiple sclerosis. Method: immunoSEQ multiplex PCR; TCRdb's copy keeps in-frame clones and lacks some. The repertoire holds 75,000 to 100,000 clones, with around 92% as singletons. Material: peripheral blood, obtained after pregnancy. The receptors shown here come from a female donor with multiple sclerosis, enrolled in a pregnancy study.

The gene calls are TRBV30 and TRBJ1-3; TRBD1 might be the D (5 bases). The V and J ends lost 0 bases and 0 bases respectively, with 15 bases between them. Germline lookup yields CDR1 GTSNPN and CDR2 SVGIG (reference sequence). The CDR3 extends over 17 amino acids. CDR3 nucleotide sequence: TGTGCCTGGAGTGTCACAGGCCCTCTTAGCTCTGGAAACACCATATATTTT. This sequence encodes CAWSVTGPLSSGNTIYF. Full variable domain (outside the CDR3, taken from reference TRBV30 and TRBJ1-3): SQTIHQWPATLVQPVGSPLSLECTVEGTSNPNLYWYRQAAGRGLQLLFYSVGIGQISSEVPQNLSASRPQDRQFILSSKKLLLSDSGFYLCAWSVTGPLSSGNTIYFGEGSWLTVV.

The chain combines TRBV4-2 with TRBJ1-1; no clear D. Germline V gene data show CDR1 as LGHNA and CDR2 as YNFKEQ. Trimming took off 2 bases at V and 0 bases at J, with 4 bases between the two ends. CDR3 size: 13 residues. CDR3: CASSQQMNTEAFF. The CDR3 DNA reads TGTGCCAGCAGCCAACAGATGAACACTGAAGCTTTCTTT.